These T cell receptor beta chains were read from a single sample in a study of metastatic and nonmetastatic thyroid tumors. TCRdb re-called clones via MiXCR from the PCR reads. The data contain roughly 3,500 clones, 30% to 35% of them singletons. Input material: adjacent normal tissue. These receptors were collected from a male donor with papillary thyroid cancer or a benign thyroid nodule (not recorded which). Some clones in this sample may be carry-over from other donors' samples. Both conserved end residues are part of each CDR3. A D gene is named only where the DNA matches it firmly. Not every row has a clone size; where given, it reads once, few, many or a size class.

>TRBJ2-2|NA|NA|TRBV20-1
TGCAGTGCTAGAGATAAGACAAAGGGCGGGGAGCTGTTTTTT
CSARDKTKGGELFF
>TRBJ2-7|NA|few|TRBV20-1
TGCAGTGCTAGAGATCGCCGGGAGCCATGGACTACCGTGCGGTACTTC
CSARDRREPWTTVRYF
>TRBJ1-2|TRBD1|NA|TRBV5-1
TGCGCCAGCAGCTTGGGGCCACAGGGGAATTACGGCTACACCTTC
CASSLGPQGNYGYTF
>TRBJ2-7|NA|NA|TRBV3-1
TGTGCCAGCAGCCAGCGTCACTCGACCTACGAGCAGTACTTC
CASSQRHSTYEQYF
>TRBJ1-2|NA|NA|TRBV6-1
TGTGCCAGCAGTGAACTCGTTATGGGCGGCTACACCTTC
CASSELVMGGYTF
>TRBJ2-1|NA|few|TRBV2
TGTGCCAGCAGTGAACGCTTCTCCTACAATGAGCAGTTCTTC
CASSERFSYNEQFF
>TRBJ1-3|NA|NA|TRBV6-1
TGTGCCAGACGTTCATCTAGGCCTAGCTCTGGAAACACCATATATTTT
CARRSSRPSSGNTIYF
>TRBJ2-5|TRBD2|NA|TRBV28
TGTGCCAGCAGTTTCGTGGCGGGAGAATCCGCGGGCCCTCAGGGGACCCAGTACTTC
CASSFVAGESAGPQGTQYF
>TRBJ1-2|NA|few|TRBV6-1
TGTGCCACCATGGCGGTAGGGAGGGACTATGGCTACACCTTC
CATMAVGRDYGYTF
>TRBJ2-2|TRBD2|NA|TRBV12-3/TRBV12-4
TGTGCCAGCACCAGGACTAGCGGGAGTAACGGGGAGCTGTTTTTT
CASTRTSGSNGELFF
>TRBJ1-1|TRBD1|NA|TRBV9
TGTGCCAGCAGCGTTCCGGGACAGGGGGACACTGAAGCTTTCTTT
CASSVPGQGDTEAFF
>TRBJ1-2|NA|NA|TRBV6-2/TRBV6-3
TGTGCCAGCAGTTACTCGCGGCAGCCTACCTATGGCTACACCTTC
CASSYSRQPTYGYTF
>TRBJ2-7|TRBD2|NA|TRBV18
TGTGCCAGCTCACTACGGGGGAGAAGCGGGGACTCCTACGAGCAGTACTTC
CASSLRGRSGDSYEQYF
>TRBJ2-7|NA|NA|TRBV6-4
TGTGCCAGCAATGGGGGAATAAGACACTACGAGCAGTACTTC
CASNGGIRHYEQYF
>TRBJ2-6|TRBD2|large|TRBV6-1
TGTGCCAGCAGTGGGGGGGGGTTAGACACCTCTGGGGCCAACGTCCTGACTTTC
CASSGGGLDTSGANVLTF
>TRBJ2-7|TRBD2|NA|TRBV7-9
TGTGCCAGCAGCCCGACTAGCCAGGTGGGCGAGCAGTACTTC
CASSPTSQVGEQYF
>TRBJ1-6|NA|many|TRBV4-1
TGCGCCAGCAGCCAGGGTAATTCACCCCTCCACTTT
CASSQGNSPLHF
>TRBJ1-6|NA|few|TRBV6-5
TGTGCCAGCAGCCCGACCTCTAAAGGAACCCTCCACTTT
CASSPTSKGTLHF
>TRBJ2-1|TRBD1|large|TRBV6-2/TRBV6-3
TGTGCCAGCAGGACAGGGAATGAGCAGTTCTTC
CASRTGNEQFF
>TRBJ1-2|NA|NA|TRBV11-1
TGTGCCAGCAGCTTAGACAGGGCTACGTCCGGACATGGCTACACCTTC
CASSLDRATSGHGYTF
>TRBJ1-5|NA|NA|TRBV2
TGTGCCAGCAGTGTAGGGGGAAATAGCAATCAGCCCCAGCATTTT
CASSVGGNSNQPQHF
>TRBJ2-2|NA|few|TRBV24-1
TGTGCCACCAGTGATTTGCAAGGGAACACCGGGGAGCTGTTTTTT
CATSDLQGNTGELFF
>TRBJ1-3|NA|few|TRBV15
TGTGCCACCATCAATGACGGACGAGGCGGAAACACCATATATTTT
CATINDGRGGNTIYF
>TRBJ2-3|NA|NA|TRBV6-5
TGTGCCAGCAGTTACTCACCATCGACAGGCACAGATACGCAGTATTTT
CASSYSPSTGTDTQYF
>TRBJ2-2|NA|few|TRBV6-1
TGTGCCAGCAGTGAAGCAGGACGGATTAAGGGGGAGCTGTTTTTT
CASSEAGRIKGELFF
>TRBJ1-5|NA|large|TRBV6-8
TGTGCCAGCAGACGGGCTCCGAAGCCTCAGCCCCAGCATTTT
CASRRAPKPQPQHF